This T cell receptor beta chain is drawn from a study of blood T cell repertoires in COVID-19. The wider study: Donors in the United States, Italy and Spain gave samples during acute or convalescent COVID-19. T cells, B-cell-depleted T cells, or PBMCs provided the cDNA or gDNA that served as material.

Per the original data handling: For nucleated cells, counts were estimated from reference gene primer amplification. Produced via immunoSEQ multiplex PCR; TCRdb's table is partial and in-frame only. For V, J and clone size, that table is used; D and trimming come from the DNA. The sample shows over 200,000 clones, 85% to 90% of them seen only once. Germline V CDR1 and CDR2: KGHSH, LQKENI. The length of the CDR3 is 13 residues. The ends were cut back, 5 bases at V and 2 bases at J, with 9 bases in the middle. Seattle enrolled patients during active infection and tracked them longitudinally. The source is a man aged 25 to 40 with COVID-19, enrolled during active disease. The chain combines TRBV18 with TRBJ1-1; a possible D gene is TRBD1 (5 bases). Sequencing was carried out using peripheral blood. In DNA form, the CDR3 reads TGTGCCAGCTCAGCAGACAGAAACACTGAAGCTTTCTTT. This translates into CASSADRNTEAFF.